These 23 T cell receptor beta chains came from one sample sequenced in a study of a mutant IDH1 vaccine in newly diagnosed glioma. TCRdb's table, derived via immunoSEQ multiplex PCR, lists solely in-frame clones and lacks some. The data contain roughly 16,000 clones, roughly 79% of them singletons. Stated time point: baseline, week 1 (first vaccination visit). Documented treatment: pre-vaccination baseline after standard-of-care therapy. The sample was PBMCs, taken from a glioma patient treated with radiotherapy, temozolomide or both. These receptors originate from a middle-aged man with glioma.

The CDR3 DNA follows: TGTGCCAGCAGTGATACCGTGTATTTGGGAGTATCCGCAGATACGCAGTATTTT. Protein product: CASSDTVYLGVSADTQYF. This chain joins TRBV25-1 and TRBJ2-3; a possible D gene is TRBD2 (5 bases). The CDR3 is made up of 18 amino acids. Per the germline V gene, CDR1 is MGHDK and CDR2 is SYGVNS. Trimming shortened V by 3 bases and J by 4 bases, and 23 bases separated the two germline ends.

The V and J genes are TRBV19 and TRBJ1-1; perhaps TRBD1 as D (6 bases). This CDR3 region has 13 residues. Between the trimmed V and J ends, which lost 3 bases and 5 bases, there was a span of 10 bases. The V gene's germline CDR1 is LNHDA and CDR2 SQIVND (reference sequence). CDR3: CASSIGGQTEAFF. The CDR3 coding sequence is TGTGCCAGTAGTATTGGGGGGCAGACTGAAGCTTTCTTT.

The chain employs TRBV6-5 and TRBJ2-6; D is uncertain. The length of the CDR3 is 16 residues. The V end lost 1 base, the J end lost 0 bases, and 7 bases lay between the germline ends. The V gene's germline CDR1 is MNHEY and CDR2 SVGAGI. CDR3 coding DNA: TGTGCCAGCAGTTACTGGGGAAACTCTGGGGCCAACGTCCTGACTTTC. This encodes CASSYWGNSGANVLTF.

The V gene is TRBV18, the J gene TRBJ1-2; D may be TRBD1 (6 bases). CDR1 is KGHSH, CDR2 LQKENI, per germline. This CDR3 comprises 16 residues. Trimming stripped 1 base from V and 3 bases from J, with 15 bases between. As DNA, the CDR3 is TGTGCCAGCTCACCACGTGTGGGACAAGCTGACTATGGCTACACCTTC. Translation gives CASSPRVGQADYGYTF. Together with reference TRBV18 and TRBJ1-2, the CDR3 gives the full variable domain: NAGVMQNPRHLVRRRGQEARLRCSPMKGHSHVYWYRQLPEEGLKFMVYLQKENIIDESGMPKERFSAEFPKEGPSILRIQQVVRGDSAAYFCASSPRVGQADYGYTFGSGTRLTVV.

This clone was detected only a few times. The chain is built from TRBV7-2 and TRBJ1-1; tentatively, D is TRBD1 (5 bases). The CDR3 totals 15 residues. The V end was cut by 2 bases, the J end by 3 bases, with 13 bases between. The germline V gene encodes CDR1 SGHTA and CDR2 FQGNSA. CDR3 bases: TGTGCCAGCAGCTTACAACCAGGGTCGGACACTGAAGCTTTCTTT. Amino acids: CASSLQPGSDTEAFF.

The chain uses TRBV4-1 and TRBJ1-4; maybe TRBD1 (6 bases). The CDR3 has 17 residues. The ends were cut back, 3 bases at V and 0 bases at J, with 14 bases in the middle. The germline V gene has CDR1 MGHRA and CDR2 YSYEKL. For the CDR3, the DNA is TGCGCCAGCAGCCAGGGCCCCTCAGGGGCAACTAATGAAAAACTGTTTTTT. It codes for CASSQGPSGATNEKLFF.

This sequence joins TRBV5-1 and TRBJ1-1; 8 nucleotides line up with TRBD1. Per germline, CDR1 SGHRS and CDR2 YFSETQ. The length of the CDR3 is 14 residues. The V segment lost 4 bases and the J segment 10 bases; nucleotides outside the gene matches: 12. Here the CDR3 DNA reads TGCGCCAGCAGCCTGGGACAGGCAGTCCCCGCAGCTTTCTTT. It codes for CASSLGQAVPAAFF.

The J gene is TRBJ2-3, the V gene TRBV2; 7 bases are a match to TRBD1. CDR3 length: 14 residues. Germline trimming cut 8 bases from V and 1 base from J; bases unmatched to any gene: 6. The germline CDR1 and CDR2 sequences are SNHLY and FYNNEI. In DNA, the CDR3 is TGTGCCAGCGATACAGGGGATGGCACAGATACGCAGTATTTT. Its translation is CASDTGDGTDTQYF.

The chain uses TRBV11-2 and TRBJ2-5; TRBD1 matches 7 bases. The end of the DNA is better explained by TRBJ2-7, so the J call may be wrong. CDR3 length: 14 residues. Germline V lookup: CDR1 SGHAT, CDR2 FQNNGV. CDR3 sequence: CASSETGDPYEQYF. Here the CDR3 DNA reads TGTGCCAGCAGCGAAACAGGGGATCCCTACGAGCAGTACTTC.

This clone has a single count. The chain recombines TRBV4-1 with TRBJ2-7, with unresolved D. The CDR3 length is 13 residues. Germline V CDR1 and CDR2: MGHRA, YSYEKL. V shed 4 bases and J shed 4 bases, with 11 bases lying between them. The CDR3 here is CASSPLAGYEQYV. Written as DNA, the CDR3 is TGCGCCAGCAGCCCCCTTGCCGGTTACGAGCAGTACGTC.

A single count supports this clone. The chain is built from TRBV28 and TRBJ1-5; TRBD1 matches 7 bases. Germline-derived CDR1 and CDR2 are MDHEN and SYDVKM. V gave up 5 bases and J gave up 2 bases; unmatched junction bases: 6. The CDR3 consists of 15 residues. CDR3 sequence: CASSATGARNQPQHF. CDR3 sequence (DNA): TGTGCCAGCAGTGCCACAGGGGCGCGCAATCAGCCCCAGCATTTT.

J is TRBJ2-2 and V is TRBV6-5; 11 bases are shared with TRBD1. CDR3 length: 15 amino acids. Germline V gene data show CDR1 as MNHEY and CDR2 as SVGAGI. V was clipped by 4 bases and J by 4 bases; unmatched bases: 2. The chain's CDR3 is CASSWGTGGTGELFF. CDR3 DNA: TGTGCCAGCAGTTGGGGGACAGGGGGCACCGGGGAGCTGTTTTTT.

The V gene is TRBV6-4, the J gene TRBJ2-3, with D possibly matching TRBD2 (6 bases). V gave up 5 bases and J gave up 6 bases, with 15 bases separating them. This CDR3 contains 14 residues. Per the germline V gene, CDR1 is MRHNA and CDR2 is SNTAGT. The CDR3 DNA sequence: TGTGCCAGCAGTACGGGAGAATTAGCGGATACGCAGTATTTT. Its translation: CASSTGELADTQYF.

The V and J genes are TRBV28 and TRBJ1-1; D call uncertain. The CDR3 has 12 residues. Trimming cost V 0 bases and J 3 bases, with 2 bases left between them. Germline-derived CDR1 and CDR2 are MDHEN and SYDVKM. CDR3 loop: CASSLWYTEAFF. The DNA for the CDR3 is TGTGCCAGCAGTTTATGGTACACTGAAGCTTTCTTT.

This clone appeared a single time. The gene calls are TRBV19 and TRBJ1-2, with D maybe TRBD1 (5 bases). From germline, CDR1 is LNHDA and CDR2 SQIVND (reference sequence). The V end was cut by 5 bases, the J end by 3 bases, with 7 bases between. CDR3 length equals 12 residues. The DNA for the CDR3 is TGTGCCAGTAGTTTCAGGGACTATGGCTACACCTTC. Translating gives CASSFRDYGYTF.

V is TRBV25-1 and J is TRBJ1-3, with unresolved D. Trimming took 4 bases from V and 1 from J, leaving 14 bases between them. The CDR3 runs to 16 residues. Germline CDR1 reads MGHDK; CDR2 reads SYGVNS. CDR3 amino acids: CASSAEGGLSGNTIYF. The CDR3 coding sequence is TGTGCCAGCAGTGCCGAGGGCGGGTTATCTGGAAACACCATATATTTT.

This chain joins TRBV9 and TRBJ1-1; TRBD1 matches at 9 bases. This CDR3 has 15 residues. Germline-derived CDR1 and CDR2 are SGDLS and YYNGEE. After removal of 2 bases from V and 1 base from J, the junction contained 3 bases not matched to a gene. CDR3 in DNA: TGTGCCAGCAGCGTGGGGACAGGGTCGAACACTGAAGCTTTCTTT. Protein: CASSVGTGSNTEAFF. Complete variable domain (other parts from reference TRBV9 and TRBJ1-1): DSGVTQTPKHLITATGQRVTLRCSPRSGDLSVYWYQQSLDQGLQFLIQYYNGEERAKGNILERFSAQQFPDLHSELNLSSLELGDSALYFCASSVGTGSNTEAFFGQGTRLTVV.

The rearrangement links TRBV5-8 to TRBJ2-3; D gene unclear. V was clipped by 0 bases and J by 4 bases, with 3 bases between them. This CDR3 has 12 amino acids. Germline-derived CDR1 and CDR2 are SGHTS and YDEGEE. Here the CDR3 reads CASSLVADTQYF. DNA for the CDR3: TGTGCCAGCAGCTTGGTGGCAGATACGCAGTATTTT.

This clone occurred a few times. The chain uses TRBV7-9 and TRBJ2-7; no reliable D call. With 5 bases removed from V and 3 bases from J, the gap between germline ends came to 5 bases. The CDR3 consists of 11 residues. Germline CDR1 is SEHNR and CDR2 is FQNEAQ (reference sequence). The CDR3 is CASSPDYEQYF. CDR3 DNA sequence: TGTGCCAGCAGCCCCGACTACGAGCAGTACTTC.

The rearrangement uses TRBV2 and TRBJ2-3, with D perhaps given as TRBD1 or TRBD2 (5 bases each). Germline CDR1 is SNHLY and CDR2 is FYNNEI. Between the trimmed V and J ends, which lost 3 bases and 4 bases, there was a span of 17 bases. This CDR3 has 16 residues. This CDR3 is CASSDGREFGADTQYF. The CDR3, as DNA: TGTGCCAGCAGTGATGGCAGGGAGTTTGGGGCAGATACGCAGTATTTT.

This clone appeared a single time. Given a far larger clone just one base away, this is likely a sequencing read error. The gene calls are TRBV29-1 and TRBJ2-7, with 11 bases fitting TRBD1. CDR1 SQVTM and CDR2 ANQGSEA come from the germline V gene. J was trimmed by 4 bases and V by 3 bases; bases with no gene match: 5. The CDR3 extends over 14 amino acids. The CDR3 here is CSVEGGDRGYEQYF. Here the CDR3 DNA reads TGCAGCGTTGAGGGGGGGGACAGGGGGTACGAGCAGTACTTC.

V usage is TRBV19 and J usage is TRBJ1-1, with D hard to call. The V end was cut by 2 bases, the J end by 2 bases, with 6 bases between. This CDR3 has 13 amino acids. Germline lookup yields CDR1 LNHDA and CDR2 SQIVND (reference sequence). The CDR3 reads CASSISDNTEAFF. The CDR3 region has the DNA TGTGCCAGTAGTATATCGGATAACACTGAAGCTTTCTTT.

A word on this clone: The junction departs from germline at one end; a sequencing error may be responsible. The genes are TRBV6-1 and TRBJ1-2, with TRBD1 as a possible D gene (5 bases). Germline V gene data show CDR1 as MNHNS and CDR2 as SASEGT. The CDR3 has 14 amino acids. The CDR3 is CASREETEGYGYTF. Here the CDR3 DNA reads TGTGCCAGCAGGGAAGAAACCGAGGGGTATGGCTACACCTTC.